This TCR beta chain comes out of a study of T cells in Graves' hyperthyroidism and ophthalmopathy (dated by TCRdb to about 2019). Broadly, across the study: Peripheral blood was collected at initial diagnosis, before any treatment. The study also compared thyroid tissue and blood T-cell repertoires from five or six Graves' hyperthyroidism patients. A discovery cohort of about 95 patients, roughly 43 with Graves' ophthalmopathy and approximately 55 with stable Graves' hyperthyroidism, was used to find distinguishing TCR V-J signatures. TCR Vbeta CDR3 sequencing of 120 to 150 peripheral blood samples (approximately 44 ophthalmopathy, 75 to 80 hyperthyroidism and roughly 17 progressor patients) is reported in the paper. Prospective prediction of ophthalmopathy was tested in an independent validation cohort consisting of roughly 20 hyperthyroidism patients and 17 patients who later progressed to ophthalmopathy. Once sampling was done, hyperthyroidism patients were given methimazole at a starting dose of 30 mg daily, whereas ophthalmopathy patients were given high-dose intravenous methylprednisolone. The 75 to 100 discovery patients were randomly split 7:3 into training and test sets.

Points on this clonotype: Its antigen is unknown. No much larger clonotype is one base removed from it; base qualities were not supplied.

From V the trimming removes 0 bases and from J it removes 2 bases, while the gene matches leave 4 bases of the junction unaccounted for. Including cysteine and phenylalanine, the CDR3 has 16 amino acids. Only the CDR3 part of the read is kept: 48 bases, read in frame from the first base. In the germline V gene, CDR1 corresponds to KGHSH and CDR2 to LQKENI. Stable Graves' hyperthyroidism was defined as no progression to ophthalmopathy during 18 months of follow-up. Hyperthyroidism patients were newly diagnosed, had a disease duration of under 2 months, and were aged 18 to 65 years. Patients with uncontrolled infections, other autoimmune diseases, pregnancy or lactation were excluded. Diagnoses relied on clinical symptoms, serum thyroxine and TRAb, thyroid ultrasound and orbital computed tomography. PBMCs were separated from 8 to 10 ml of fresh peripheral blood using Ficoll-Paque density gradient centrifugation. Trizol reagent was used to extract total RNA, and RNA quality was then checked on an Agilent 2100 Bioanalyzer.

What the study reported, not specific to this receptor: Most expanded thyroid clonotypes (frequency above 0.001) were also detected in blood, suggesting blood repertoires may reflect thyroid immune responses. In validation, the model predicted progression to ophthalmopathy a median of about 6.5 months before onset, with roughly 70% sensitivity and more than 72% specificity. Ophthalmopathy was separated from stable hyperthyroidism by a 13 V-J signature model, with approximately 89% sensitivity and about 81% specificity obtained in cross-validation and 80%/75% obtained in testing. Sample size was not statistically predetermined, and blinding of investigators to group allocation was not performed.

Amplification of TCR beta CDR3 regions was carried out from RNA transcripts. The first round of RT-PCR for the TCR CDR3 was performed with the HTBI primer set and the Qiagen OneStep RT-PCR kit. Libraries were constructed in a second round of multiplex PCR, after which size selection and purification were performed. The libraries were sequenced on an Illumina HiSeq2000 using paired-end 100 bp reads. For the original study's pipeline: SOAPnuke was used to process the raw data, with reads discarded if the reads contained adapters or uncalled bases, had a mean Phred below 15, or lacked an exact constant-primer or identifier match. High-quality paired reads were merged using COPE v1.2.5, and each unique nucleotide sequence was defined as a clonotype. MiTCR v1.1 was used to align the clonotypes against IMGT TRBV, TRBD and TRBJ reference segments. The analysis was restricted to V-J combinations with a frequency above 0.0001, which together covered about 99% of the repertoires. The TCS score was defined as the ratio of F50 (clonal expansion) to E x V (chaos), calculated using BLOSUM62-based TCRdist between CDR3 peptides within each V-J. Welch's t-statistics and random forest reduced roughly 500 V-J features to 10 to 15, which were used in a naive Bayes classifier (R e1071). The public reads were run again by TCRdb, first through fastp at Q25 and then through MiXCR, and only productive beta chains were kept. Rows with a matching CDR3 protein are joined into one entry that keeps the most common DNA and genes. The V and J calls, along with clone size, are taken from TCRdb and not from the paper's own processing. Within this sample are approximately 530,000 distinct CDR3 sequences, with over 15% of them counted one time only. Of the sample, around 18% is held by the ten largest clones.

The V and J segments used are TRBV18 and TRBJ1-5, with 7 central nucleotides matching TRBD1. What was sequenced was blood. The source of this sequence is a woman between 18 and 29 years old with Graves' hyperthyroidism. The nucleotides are TGTGCCAGCTCACCACCGAGGGGGACAGGCAATCAGCCCCAGCATTTT. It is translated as CASSPPRGTGNQPQHF.